This T cell receptor (beta chain) is from a study of blood T cell repertoires in COVID-19. Authors' processing steps: How many nucleated cells were present was estimated from reference gene primer amplification. Some clones are missing from TCRdb's copy, which holds only in-frame ones; the method was immunoSEQ multiplex PCR. The V and J calls and clone size are taken from that table; D and trimming were inferred from the DNA. The sample holds around 170,000 clones, approximately 90% seen once. V trimming: 4 bases; J trimming: 7 bases; junction bases outside the gene matches: 13. The CDR3 spans 15 residues. Germline V gene sequence: CDR1 GTSNPN, CDR2 SVGIG (reference sequence).

The sequence came from a woman in her thirties with acute or convalescent COVID-19. Sequenced material: peripheral blood. This sequence joins TRBV30 and TRBJ1-2, with 9 positions matching TRBD1. As DNA, the CDR3 is TGTGCCTGGAACGAACAGGGGGCGCGGCTCTCTGGCTACACCTTC. The encoded protein is CAWNEQGARLSGYTF.